This T cell receptor (beta chain) originates from a study of CD8+ T cells in alopecia areata. The wider study: Scoring of treated patients' severity used the percentage of affected scalp area. Broader study findings: Under tofacitinib, fewer expanded CD8+ clones appeared among the top 100 scalp clones.

Treatment reported: oral pan-JAK inhibitor, 5-10 mg twice daily. The study team obtained lesional scalp punch biopsies and peripheral blood from alopecia areata patients. RNA extraction was followed by reverse transcription into cDNA, which acted as the sequencing template. Measured with immunoSEQ multiplex PCR; TCRdb has only the in-frame clones, and not every one. The sample holds 95,000 to 100,000 clones, approximately 60% seen once. The V end was cut by 1 base, the J end by 6 bases, with 9 bases between. The CDR3 contains 13 residues. In germline, CDR1 is SEHNR, CDR2 FQNEAQ (reference sequence). This clone was seen only once. What it binds is unknown.

The J gene is TRBJ1-1, the V gene TRBV7-9; no definite D call. Sample: CD8+ T cells sorted from blood, taken at week 4, from a patient treated with tofacitinib. This receptor was obtained from a human donor with alopecia areata. CDR3 DNA sequence: TGTGCCAGCAGCTTAGGATGGTCCGCTGAAGCTTTCTTT. It translates to CASSLGWSAEAFF.